This TCR beta chain was profiled in a study of T-cell reconstitution after alpha-beta-depleted transplantation in children. Study-level points and caveats: Reports say that about two months after transplant, the alpha-beta T cells came out of several hundred graft clones that had expanded. T-cell counts and diversity at one year following transplant were attributed mainly to newly produced T cells. Recipient T cells and thymic progenitors that survived gave rise to the high TCRbeta diversity observed at day 60 in some patients.

Using unique molecular identifiers, the investigators prepared the TCRbeta library. TCRdb re-derived calls from the PCR reads in MiXCR, one entry per CDR3 protein. The sample shows 300,000 to 400,000 distinct CDR3 sequences, approximately 23% of them seen only once. The CDR3 covers 14 residues. CDR1 and CDR2 from the germline V gene are SGHRS and YFSETQ. V lost 5 bases to trimming and J lost 2 bases; unmatched junction nucleotides: 7. The sample holds a few counts of this clonotype. Its matching antigen is unknown. The starting material was PBMCs, mostly from graft donor cells, obtained 180 days after TCRalphabeta/CD19-depleted stem cell transplant. This chain connects TRBV5-1 to TRBJ2-7, with 7 bases identical to TRBD1. The clonotype was recovered from a male patient aged 5 to 17 who had a stem cell transplant for acute lymphoblastic leukemia, so the T cells may come from the graft donor. CDR3 DNA sequence: TGCGCCAGCAGACCCTGGACAGGACCCTACGAGCAGTACTTC. It translates to CASRPWTGPYEQYF.